This TCR beta chain was observed in a study of T cell changes during pregnancy in multiple sclerosis. TCRdb keeps only in-frame clones here, not all; method: immunoSEQ multiplex PCR. The table lists about 61,000 clones, 70% to 90% of them singletons. The trim removed 4 bases at V and 0 bases at J, leaving 2 bases unmatched. The germline CDR1 and CDR2 sequences are LNHDA and SQIVND (reference sequence). This CDR3 has 14 amino acids. The sequenced sample was peripheral blood, obtained in the first trimester of pregnancy. The TCR comes from a female donor in good health, enrolled as a control in a pregnancy study. The gene calls are TRBV19 and TRBJ1-1, with 7 bases matching TRBD1. The CDR3 loop reads CASSTDRLNTEAFF. Written as DNA, the CDR3 is TGTGCCAGTAGTACGGACAGGTTGAACACTGAAGCTTTCTTT. The whole variable domain, remainder taken from reference TRBV19 and TRBJ1-1, is DGGITQSPKYLFRKEGQNVTLSCEQNLNHDAMYWYRQDPGQGLRLIYYSQIVNDFQKGDIAEGYSVSREKKESFPLTVTSAQKNPTAFYLCASSTDRLNTEAFFGQGTRLTVV.